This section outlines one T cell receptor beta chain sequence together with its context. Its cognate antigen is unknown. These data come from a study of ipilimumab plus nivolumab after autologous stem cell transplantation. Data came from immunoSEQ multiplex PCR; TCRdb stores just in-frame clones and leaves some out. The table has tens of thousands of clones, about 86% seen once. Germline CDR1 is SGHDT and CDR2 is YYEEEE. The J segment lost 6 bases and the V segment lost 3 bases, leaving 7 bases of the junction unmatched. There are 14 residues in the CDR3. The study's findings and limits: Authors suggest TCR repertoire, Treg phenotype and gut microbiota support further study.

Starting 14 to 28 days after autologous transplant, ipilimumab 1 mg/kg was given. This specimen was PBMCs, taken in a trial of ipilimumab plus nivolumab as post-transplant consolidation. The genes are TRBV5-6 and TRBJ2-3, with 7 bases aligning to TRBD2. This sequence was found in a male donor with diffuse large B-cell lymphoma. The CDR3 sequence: CASSSTSRRDTQYF. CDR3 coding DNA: TGTGCCAGCAGCTCGACTAGCAGGAGGGATACGCAGTATTTT.